This record covers a single T cell receptor (beta chain). The CDR3 has 14 amino acids. Germline V gene sequence: CDR1 SGHVS, CDR2 FQNEAQ. V lost 3 bases to trimming and J lost 4 bases; unmatched junction nucleotides: 4. This record comes from a study of blood T cell repertoires in COVID-19. Overall study: Specimens from acute and convalescent COVID-19 originated in the United States, Italy and Spain.

Libraries were prepared by immunoSEQ multiplex PCR; TCRdb keeps only in-frame clonotypes and omits some of them. This table has 110,000 to 150,000 clones, 80% to 90% appearing once. The V call is TRBV7-8, the J call TRBJ2-7; 9 nucleotides align to TRBD1. This receptor was identified in a man aged 55 to 70 who had recovered from COVID-19. The specimen was PBMCs or T cells enriched from blood (not recorded which). CDR3 DNA sequence: TGTGCCAGCAGCTTGGGACAGGGAGTTTACGAGCAGTACTTC. This encodes CASSLGQGVYEQYF.